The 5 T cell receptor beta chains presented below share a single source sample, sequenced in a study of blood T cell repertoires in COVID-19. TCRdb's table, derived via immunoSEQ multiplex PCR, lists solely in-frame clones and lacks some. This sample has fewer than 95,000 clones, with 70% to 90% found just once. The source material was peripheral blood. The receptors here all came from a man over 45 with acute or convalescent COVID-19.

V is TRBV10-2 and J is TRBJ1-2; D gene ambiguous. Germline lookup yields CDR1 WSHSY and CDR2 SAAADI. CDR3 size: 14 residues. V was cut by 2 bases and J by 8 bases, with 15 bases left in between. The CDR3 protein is CASSETRLVYGYTF. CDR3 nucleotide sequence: TGCGCCAGCAGTGAGACGCGGTTGGTTTACGGCTACACCTTC.

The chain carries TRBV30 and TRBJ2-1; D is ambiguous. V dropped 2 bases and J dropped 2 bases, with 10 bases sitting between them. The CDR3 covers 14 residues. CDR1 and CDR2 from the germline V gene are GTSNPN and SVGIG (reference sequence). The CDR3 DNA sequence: TGTGCCTGGAGTCAGAAAACTACCTACAATGAGCAGTTCTTC. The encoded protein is CAWSQKTTYNEQFF.

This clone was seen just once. Here the CDR3 reads CSAYRGSYNEQFF. For the CDR3, the DNA is TGCAGCGCCTACAGGGGATCCTACAATGAGCAGTTCTTC. The chain couples TRBV29-1 to TRBJ2-1, with TRBD1 matching 7 bases. Germline CDR1 and CDR2: SQVTM and ANQGSEA. This CDR3 spans 13 amino acids. The trim removed 7 bases at V and 1 base at J, leaving 4 bases unmatched.

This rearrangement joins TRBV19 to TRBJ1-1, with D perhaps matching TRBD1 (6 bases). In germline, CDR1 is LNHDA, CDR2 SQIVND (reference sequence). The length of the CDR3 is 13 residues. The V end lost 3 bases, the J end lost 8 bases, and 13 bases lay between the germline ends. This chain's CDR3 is CASSIRSTGEAFF. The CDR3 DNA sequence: TGTGCCAGTAGTATCCGATCGACAGGCGAAGCTTTCTTT.

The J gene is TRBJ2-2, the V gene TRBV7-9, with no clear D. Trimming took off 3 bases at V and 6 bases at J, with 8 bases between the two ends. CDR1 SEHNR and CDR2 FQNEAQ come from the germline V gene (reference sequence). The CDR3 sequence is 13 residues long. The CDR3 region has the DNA TGTGCCAGCAGCTTCTTGGCACCCGGGGAGCTGTTTTTT. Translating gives CASSFLAPGELFF.